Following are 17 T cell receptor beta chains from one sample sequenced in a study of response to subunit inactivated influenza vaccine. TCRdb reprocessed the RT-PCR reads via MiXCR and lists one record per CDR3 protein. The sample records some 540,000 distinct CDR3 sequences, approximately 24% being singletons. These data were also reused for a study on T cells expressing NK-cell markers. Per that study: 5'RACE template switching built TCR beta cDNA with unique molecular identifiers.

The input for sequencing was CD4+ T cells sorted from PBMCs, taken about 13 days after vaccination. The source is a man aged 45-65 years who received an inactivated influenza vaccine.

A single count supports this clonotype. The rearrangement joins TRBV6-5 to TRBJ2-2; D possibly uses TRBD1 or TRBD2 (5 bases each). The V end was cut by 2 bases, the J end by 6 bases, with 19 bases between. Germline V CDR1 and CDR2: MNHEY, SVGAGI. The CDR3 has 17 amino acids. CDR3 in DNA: TGTGCCAGCAGTTACCACGTTGCCCCACGGGACGCCGGGGAGCTGTTTTTT. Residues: CASSYHVAPRDAGELFF.

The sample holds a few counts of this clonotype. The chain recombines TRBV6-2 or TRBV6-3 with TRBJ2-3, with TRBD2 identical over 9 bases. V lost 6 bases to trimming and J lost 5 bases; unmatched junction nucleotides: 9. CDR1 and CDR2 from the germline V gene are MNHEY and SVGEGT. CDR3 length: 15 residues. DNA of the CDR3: TGTGCCAGCAGAGGTGCGGGGGGGGGACGAGATACGCAGTATTTT. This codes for CASRGAGGGRDTQYF.

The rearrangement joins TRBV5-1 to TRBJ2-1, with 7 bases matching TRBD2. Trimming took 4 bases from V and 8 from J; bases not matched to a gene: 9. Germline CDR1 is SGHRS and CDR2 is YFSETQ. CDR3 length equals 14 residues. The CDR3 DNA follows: TGCGCCAGCAGCCAAGCGGGATCTCGGGATGAGCAGTTCTTC. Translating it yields CASSQAGSRDEQFF. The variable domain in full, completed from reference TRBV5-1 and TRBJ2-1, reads KAGVTQTPRYLIKTRGQQVTLSCSPISGHRSVSWYQQTPGQGLQFLFEYFSETQRNKGNFPGRFSGRQFSNSRSEMNVSTLELGDSALYLCASSQAGSRDEQFFGPGTRLTVL.

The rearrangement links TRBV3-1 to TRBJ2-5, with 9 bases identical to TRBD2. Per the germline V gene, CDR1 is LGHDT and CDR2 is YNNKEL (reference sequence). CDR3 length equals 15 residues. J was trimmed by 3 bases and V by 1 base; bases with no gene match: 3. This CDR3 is CASSQVRLAEETQYF. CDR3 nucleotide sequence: TGTGCCAGCAGCCAAGTTAGACTAGCGGAAGAGACCCAGTACTTC.

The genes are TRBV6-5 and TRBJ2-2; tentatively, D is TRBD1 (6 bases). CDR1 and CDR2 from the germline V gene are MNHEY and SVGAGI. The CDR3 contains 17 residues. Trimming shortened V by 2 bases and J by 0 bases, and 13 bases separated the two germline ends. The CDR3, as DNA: TGTGCCAGCAGTTACGGTCCGGGACATACGAACACCGGGGAGCTGTTTTTT. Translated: CASSYGPGHTNTGELFF.

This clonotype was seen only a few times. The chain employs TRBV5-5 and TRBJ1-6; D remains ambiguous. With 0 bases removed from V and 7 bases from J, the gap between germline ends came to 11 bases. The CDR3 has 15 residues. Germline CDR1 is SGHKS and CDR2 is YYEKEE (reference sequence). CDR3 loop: CASSLEGSWNSPLHF. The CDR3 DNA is TGTGCCAGCAGCTTGGAAGGGTCTTGGAATTCACCCCTCCACTTT. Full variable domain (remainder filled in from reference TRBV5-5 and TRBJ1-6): DAGVTQSPTHLIKTRGQQVTLRCSPISGHKSVSWYQQVLGQGPQFIFQYYEKEERGRGNFPDRFSARQFPNYSSELNVNALLLGDSALYLCASSLEGSWNSPLHFGNGTRLTVT.

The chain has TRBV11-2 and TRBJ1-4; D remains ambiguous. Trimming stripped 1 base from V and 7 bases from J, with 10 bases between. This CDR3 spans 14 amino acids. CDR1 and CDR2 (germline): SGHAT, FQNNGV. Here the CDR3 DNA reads TGTGCCAGCAGCTTAGGCATCTCGGGTGAAAAACTGTTTTTT. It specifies CASSLGISGEKLFF.

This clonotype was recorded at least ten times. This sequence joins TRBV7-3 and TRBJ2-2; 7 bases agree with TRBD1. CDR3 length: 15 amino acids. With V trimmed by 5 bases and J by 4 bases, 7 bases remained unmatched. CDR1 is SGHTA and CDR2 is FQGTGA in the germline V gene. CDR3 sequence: CASSPDRAGTGELFF. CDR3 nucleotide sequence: TGTGCCAGCAGCCCAGACAGGGCCGGCACCGGGGAGCTGTTTTTT.

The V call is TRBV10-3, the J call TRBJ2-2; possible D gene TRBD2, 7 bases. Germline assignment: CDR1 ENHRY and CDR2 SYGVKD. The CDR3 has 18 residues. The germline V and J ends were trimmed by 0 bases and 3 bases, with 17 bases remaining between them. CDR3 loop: CAISESRQGGAHTGELFF. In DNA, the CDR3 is TGTGCCATCAGTGAGTCGCGGCAAGGGGGGGCGCACACCGGGGAGCTGTTTTTT.

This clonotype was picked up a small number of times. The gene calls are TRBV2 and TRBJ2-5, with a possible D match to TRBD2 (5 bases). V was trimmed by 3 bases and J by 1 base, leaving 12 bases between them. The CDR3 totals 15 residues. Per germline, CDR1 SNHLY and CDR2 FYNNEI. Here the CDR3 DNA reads TGTGCCAGCAGTGAGCAGCGGTCCATCCAAGAGACCCAGTACTTC. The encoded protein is CASSEQRSIQETQYF. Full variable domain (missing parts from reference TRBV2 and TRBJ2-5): EPEVTQTPSHQVTQMGQEVILRCVPISNHLYFYWYRQILGQKVEFLVSFYNNEISEKSEIFDDQFSVERPDGSNFTLKIRSTKLEDSAMYFCASSEQRSIQETQYFGPGTRLLVL.

CDR3 sequence reads: CASRPDRGIANTGELFF. CDR3 nucleotide sequence: TGTGCCAGCAGGCCGGACAGGGGTATCGCGAACACCGGGGAGCTGTTTTTT. The chain couples TRBV6-1 to TRBJ2-2; 9 bases are shared with TRBD1. Losses at the gene ends were 6 bases for V and 0 bases for J; bases not matched to a gene: 8. The germline V gene encodes CDR1 MNHNS and CDR2 SASEGT. The CDR3 is made up of 17 amino acids.

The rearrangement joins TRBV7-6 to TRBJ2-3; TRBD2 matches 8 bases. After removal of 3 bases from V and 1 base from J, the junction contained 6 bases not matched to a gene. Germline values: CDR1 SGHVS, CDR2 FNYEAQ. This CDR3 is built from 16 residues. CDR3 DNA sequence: TGTGCCAGCAGCTTTTACGGGGGGGCCGGCACAGATACGCAGTATTTT. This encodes CASSFYGGAGTDTQYF.

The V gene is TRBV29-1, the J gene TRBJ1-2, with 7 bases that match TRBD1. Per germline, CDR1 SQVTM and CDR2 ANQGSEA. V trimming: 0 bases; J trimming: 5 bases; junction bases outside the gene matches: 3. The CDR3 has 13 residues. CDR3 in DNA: TGCAGCGTTGAAGATCGACAGGGTTATGGCTACACCTTC. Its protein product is CSVEDRQGYGYTF.

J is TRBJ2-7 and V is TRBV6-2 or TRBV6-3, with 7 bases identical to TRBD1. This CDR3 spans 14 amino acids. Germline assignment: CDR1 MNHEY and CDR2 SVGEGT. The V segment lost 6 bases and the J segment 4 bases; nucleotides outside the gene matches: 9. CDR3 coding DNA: TGTGCCAGCAGGAAGAGGGGGCCTGGGTACGAGCAGTACTTC. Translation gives CASRKRGPGYEQYF.

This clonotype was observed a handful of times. The CDR3 region is CASSSPGIETQYF. The CDR3 region has the DNA TGTGCCAGCAGTTCACCGGGGATTGAGACCCAGTACTTC. The rearrangement uses TRBV6-5 and TRBJ2-5; D is perhaps TRBD2 (5 bases). CDR1 and CDR2 (germline): MNHEY, SVGAGI. CDR3 length equals 13 residues. V was cut by 4 bases and J by 5 bases, with 11 bases left in between.

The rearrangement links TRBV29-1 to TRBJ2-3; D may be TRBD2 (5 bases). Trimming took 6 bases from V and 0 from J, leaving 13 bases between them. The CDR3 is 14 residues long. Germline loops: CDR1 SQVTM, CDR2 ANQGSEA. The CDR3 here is CSVRGLLSTDTQYF. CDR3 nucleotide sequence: TGCAGCGTGCGCGGGTTGTTAAGCACAGATACGCAGTATTTT.

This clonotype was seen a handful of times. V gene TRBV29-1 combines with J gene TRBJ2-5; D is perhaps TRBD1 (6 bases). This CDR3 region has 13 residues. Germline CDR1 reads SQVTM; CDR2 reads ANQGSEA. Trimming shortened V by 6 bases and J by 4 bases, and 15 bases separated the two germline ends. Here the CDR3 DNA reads TGCAGCGTAGACAGGATGGCCCGAGAGACCCAGTACTTC. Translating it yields CSVDRMARETQYF.